This TCR beta chain originates from a study of follicular helper T cells after annual influenza vaccination. At the level of the study: For some subjects, blood spans the 2013-2014, 2014-2015 and 2015-2016 annual vaccinations. General study points: ICOS+CD38+ cTfh clonality tracked population frequency, and its change tracked circulating plasmablast change.

Profiling relied on immunoSEQ multiplex PCR, and the TCRdb table lists in-frame clones only, not all of them. The table records about 13,000 clones, about four fifths of them present only once. Specified time point: 2014-2015 season, pre-vaccination. Each time point used 40 to 100 mL of blood. This CDR3 contains 15 residues. Trimming pared 4 bases from V and 4 bases from J, leaving 16 bases between. Germline CDR1 reads MGHRA; CDR2 reads YSYEKL. This clone was picked up a small number of times. The antigen remains undetermined. V and J are TRBV4-1 and TRBJ1-1, with TRBD1 as a possible D gene (5 bases). The material was CXCR5- memory CD4+ T cells sorted from blood, obtained on the day of influenza vaccination. The sequence came from an adult who received the influenza vaccine. The CDR3 bases are TGCGCCAGCAGCCGCGCTGGGGCCGGTACCACTGAAGCTTTCTTT. This codes for CASSRAGAGTTEAFF.